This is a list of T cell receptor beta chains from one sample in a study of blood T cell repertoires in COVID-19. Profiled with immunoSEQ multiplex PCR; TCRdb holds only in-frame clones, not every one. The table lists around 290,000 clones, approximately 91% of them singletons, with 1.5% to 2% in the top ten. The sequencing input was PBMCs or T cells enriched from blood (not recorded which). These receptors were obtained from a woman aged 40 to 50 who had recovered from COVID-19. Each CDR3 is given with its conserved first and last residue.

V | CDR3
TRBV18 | CASSPPRGTGVEQYF
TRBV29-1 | CSVTKAGGEAFF
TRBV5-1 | CASSSLAGGNTDTQYF
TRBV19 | CASSIENQTGEYNSPLHF
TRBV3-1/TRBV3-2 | CASSLRPGQGVEGYTF
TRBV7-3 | CASSRTGGDWWEYF
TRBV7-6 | CASSSQGTTYEQYF
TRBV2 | CASSERFSGNTIYF
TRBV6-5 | CASSSSGGPRDTQYF
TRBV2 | CASSGTRVNQPQHF